The 18 T cell receptor beta chains below all came from one sample that was sequenced in a study of graft-versus-host responses after intestinal transplantation. Some clones are missing from TCRdb's copy, which holds only in-frame ones; the method was immunoSEQ multiplex PCR. In the table there are about 57,000 clones, about 87% of which are singletons. The sample in question was PBMCs, obtained 26 days after transplant. Every receptor here comes from a human patient who received an intestinal transplant, so some T cells may come from the graft donor.

This chain links TRBV30 with TRBJ1-2, with TRBD1 matching 9 bases. The germline CDR1 and CDR2 sequences are GTSNPN and SVGIG (reference sequence). The ends lost 5 bases at V and 5 bases at J; junction bases unmatched: 12. This CDR3 has 15 amino acids. The CDR3 reads CAWDYTGTGKYGYTF. The CDR3 region has the DNA TGTGCCTGGGACTATACCGGGACAGGGAAATATGGCTACACCTTC.

CDR3 sequence reads: CASSLGRFGYNEQFF. CDR3 in DNA: TGTGCCAGCAGCTTAGGCAGGTTCGGCTACAATGAGCAGTTCTTC. The chain has TRBV11-1 and TRBJ2-1; D ambiguous. V lost 1 base to trimming and J lost 3 bases, with 10 bases between them. The CDR3 is 15 amino acids. CDR1 and CDR2 from the germline V gene are SGHAT and FQDESV (reference sequence). The full variable domain, its missing parts supplied by reference TRBV11-1 and TRBJ2-1, is EAEVAQSPRYKITEKSQAVAFWCDPISGHATLYWYRQILGQGPELLVQFQDESVVDDSQLPKDRFSAERLKGVDSTLKIQPAELGDSAMYLCASSLGRFGYNEQFFGPGTRLTVL.

The chain couples TRBV11-3 to TRBJ2-7, with 7 positions matching TRBD1. Germline V lookup: CDR1 SGHNT, CDR2 YENEEA. J was trimmed by 5 bases and V by 5 bases; bases with no gene match: 12. CDR3 length equals 15 residues. CDR3 sequence: CASSALETGLDEQYF. CDR3 DNA: TGTGCCAGCAGCGCCCTGGAGACAGGGCTCGACGAGCAGTACTTC.

The chain recombines TRBV7-2 with TRBJ2-3; 8 bases align to TRBD2. V was pared by 4 bases and J by 1 base, with 1 base of the junction left unmatched. The germline V gene has CDR1 SGHTA and CDR2 FQGNSA. The CDR3 has 14 residues. The CDR3 nucleotides are TGTGCCAGCAGCTCCGGGGGGGGCACAGATACGCAGTATTTT. Protein: CASSSGGGTDTQYF.

The V call is TRBV7-8, the J call TRBJ1-1; perhaps TRBD1 as D (6 bases). V shed 2 bases and J shed 4 bases, with 17 bases lying between them. The CDR3 has 16 residues. CDR1 is SGHVS and CDR2 is FQNEAQ in the germline V gene. The CDR3 DNA reads as TGTGCCAGCAGCTTAAGGAGAGAGTGGGGGCGCACTGAAGCTTTCTTT. Encoded protein: CASSLRREWGRTEAFF. Full variable domain (remainder filled in from reference TRBV7-8 and TRBJ1-1): GAGVSQSPRYKVAKRGQDVALRCDPISGHVSLFWYQQALGQGPEFLTYFQNEAQLDKSGLPSDRFFAERPEGSVSTLKIQRTQQEDSAVYLCASSLRREWGRTEAFFGQGTRLTVV.

The chain's CDR3 is CASSLSPGGGGGYNEQFF. In DNA form, the CDR3 reads TGTGCCAGCAGCTTATCCCCAGGTGGGGGCGGGGGGTACAATGAGCAGTTCTTC. The V gene is TRBV7-6, the J gene TRBJ2-1; TRBD2 aligns across 8 bases. With 2 bases clipped from V and 4 bases from J, the junction kept 13 bases outside the gene matches. This CDR3 spans 18 amino acids. The germline CDR1 and CDR2 sequences are SGHVS and FNYEAQ.

The rearrangement uses TRBV28 and TRBJ1-2, with D uncertain. The CDR3 is 14 amino acids. The germline V and J ends were trimmed by 3 bases and 2 bases, with 10 bases remaining between them. Looked up from germline, CDR1 is MDHEN and CDR2 is SYDVKM. This CDR3 reads CASSLSGSNYGYTF. The CDR3 region has the DNA TGTGCCAGCAGTTTGTCGGGATCCAACTATGGCTACACCTTC.

The genes are TRBV27 and TRBJ1-3, with 7 bases lining up with TRBD1. V was clipped by 0 bases and J by 0 bases; unmatched bases: 2. CDR3 length equals 16 residues. Germline V lookup: CDR1 MNHEY, CDR2 SMNVEV (reference sequence). CDR3 bases: TGTGCCAGCAGTTTATCGGGACAGAGCTCTGGAAACACCATATATTTT. It translates to CASSLSGQSSGNTIYF.

This chain connects TRBV10-3 to TRBJ2-5, with TRBD2 matching 9 bases. V shed 3 bases and J 0 bases; nucleotides not matched to a gene: 5. This CDR3 is 16 amino acids long. In germline, CDR1 is ENHRY, CDR2 SYGVKD. CDR3 loop: CAISDYASGNQETQYF. The CDR3 DNA sequence: TGTGCCATCAGTGACTACGCTAGCGGGAACCAAGAGACCCAGTACTTC.

This clone was seen once. The chain recombines TRBV27 with TRBJ2-7, with 7 bases identical to TRBD2. Germline trimming cut 1 base from V and 4 bases from J; bases unmatched to any gene: 4. From germline, CDR1 is MNHEY and CDR2 SMNVEV (reference sequence). This CDR3 has 14 residues. The CDR3 nucleotides are TGTGCCAGCAGTTTATTGGGGAGGGATTACGAGCAGTACTTC. Its translation: CASSLLGRDYEQYF.

This clone was seen a single time. The chain uses TRBV9 and TRBJ1-3; no firm D call. CDR1 and CDR2 from the germline V gene are SGDLS and YYNGEE. This CDR3 contains 16 residues. Deletions cut 2 bases from V and 2 bases from J, with 14 bases between. The DNA for the CDR3 is TGTGCCAGCAGCGTGTCACGAGATCCTGCTGGAAACACCATATATTTT. Residues: CASSVSRDPAGNTIYF.

This rearrangement joins TRBV9 to TRBJ1-1; 8 bases match TRBD1. Germline-derived CDR1 and CDR2 are SGDLS and YYNGEE. Trimming at V came to 1 base and at J to 4 bases, leaving 6 bases not matched to a gene. The CDR3 is 15 amino acids. The CDR3, as DNA: TGTGCCAGCAGCGTAACAGGGGGGGCCGGCACTGAAGCTTTCTTT. Residues: CASSVTGGAGTEAFF.

The chain couples TRBV27 to TRBJ1-5; D gene ambiguous. CDR3 size: 10 residues. The V end lost 8 bases, the J end lost 5 bases, and 4 bases lay between the germline ends. CDR1 and CDR2 (germline): MNHEY, SMNVEV (reference sequence). CDR3 DNA: TGTGCCAGCGGCCATCAGCCCCAGCATTTT. Encoded protein: CASGHQPQHF.

The V gene is TRBV7-9, the J gene TRBJ2-7; no definite D call. The germline V gene encodes CDR1 SEHNR and CDR2 FQNEAQ (reference sequence). The CDR3 is 11 amino acids. Trimming shortened V by 5 bases and J by 9 bases, and 11 bases separated the two germline ends. CDR3 coding DNA: TGTGCCAGCAGCGACCATGCTGGGCAGTACGTC. It is translated as CASSDHAGQYV.

V is TRBV10-2 and J is TRBJ2-3; 10 bases line up with TRBD2. Per germline, CDR1 WSHSY and CDR2 SAAADI. The CDR3 contains 15 residues. Trimming removed 5 bases from V and 3 bases from J; junction bases left unmatched: 5. The CDR3 bases are TGCGCCAGCAGTTTGATGGGACTAGCGACAGATACGCAGTATTTT. Encoded protein: CASSLMGLATDTQYF.

V usage is TRBV7-8 and J usage is TRBJ1-2, with 11 bases lining up with TRBD1. The CDR3 has 15 residues. V shed 8 bases, J shed 4 bases, and the junction held 9 bases outside the gene matches. CDR1 and CDR2 from the germline V gene are SGHVS and FQNEAQ. The CDR3 sequence: CASSGTGGPFYGYTF. The CDR3 DNA sequence: TGTGCCAGCTCCGGGACAGGGGGACCCTTCTATGGCTACACCTTC.

This clone was seen a handful of times. The chain couples TRBV6-6 to TRBJ1-4; D remains unclear. Germline lookup yields CDR1 MNHNY and CDR2 SVGAGI (reference sequence). Trimming removed 2 bases at V and 7 bases at J, with 11 bases between. This CDR3 is built from 14 residues. The CDR3 nucleotides are TGTGCCAGCAGTTACGATACAGTAACTGAAAAACTGTTTTTT. This encodes CASSYDTVTEKLFF.

The rearrangement uses TRBV4-2 and TRBJ1-4; 9 bases line up with TRBD1. Germline V gene sequence: CDR1 LGHNA, CDR2 YNFKEQ. Trimming cost V 2 bases and J 5 bases; bases outside gene matches: 12. The CDR3 extends over 18 amino acids. The CDR3 DNA is TGTGCCAGCAGCCAAAGCCTCCGGGACAGGGTAGGGAATGAAAAACTGTTTTTT. Translation: CASSQSLRDRVGNEKLFF.